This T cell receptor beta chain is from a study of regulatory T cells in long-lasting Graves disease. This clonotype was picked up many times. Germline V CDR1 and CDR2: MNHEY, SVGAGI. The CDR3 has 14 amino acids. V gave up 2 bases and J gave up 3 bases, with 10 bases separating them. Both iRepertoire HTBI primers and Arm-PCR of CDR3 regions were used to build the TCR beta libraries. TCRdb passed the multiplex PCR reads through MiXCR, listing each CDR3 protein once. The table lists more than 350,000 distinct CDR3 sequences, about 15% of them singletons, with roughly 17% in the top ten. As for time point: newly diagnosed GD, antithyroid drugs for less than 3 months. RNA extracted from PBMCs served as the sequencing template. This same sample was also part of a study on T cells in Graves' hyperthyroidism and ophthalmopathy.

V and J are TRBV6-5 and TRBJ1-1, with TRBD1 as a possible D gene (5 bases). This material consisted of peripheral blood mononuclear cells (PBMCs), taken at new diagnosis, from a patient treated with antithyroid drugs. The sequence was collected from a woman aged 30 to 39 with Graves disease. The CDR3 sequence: CASSYRGSYTEAFF. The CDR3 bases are TGTGCCAGCAGTTACAGGGGTTCGTACACTGAAGCTTTCTTT.